This TCR beta chain was documented in a study of monozygotic twins with cystic fibrosis. With 3 bases clipped from V and 6 bases from J, the junction kept 11 bases outside the gene matches. Germline V gene data show CDR1 as MDHEN and CDR2 as SYDVKM. This CDR3 is built from 15 residues. Sequenced by immunoSEQ multiplex PCR; TCRdb stores in-frame clones only, minus some. The sample lists about 14,000 clones; over 85% were seen once. The chain employs TRBV28 and TRBJ2-7, with 7 bases aligning to TRBD2. This TCR came from a girl aged 2 to 9 with cystic fibrosis. Sequencing used blood. CDR3 amino acids: CASSFLGGDFSEQYF. CDR3 in DNA: TGTGCCAGCAGTTTTTTGGGGGGGGACTTCTCCGAGCAGTACTTC. The variable domain in full, with the rest retrieved from reference TRBV28 and TRBJ2-7, is DVKVTQSSRYLVKRTGEKVFLECVQDMDHENMFWYRQDPGLGLRLIYFSYDVKMKEKGDIPEGYSVSREKKERFSLILESASTNQTSMYLCASSFLGGDFSEQYFGPGTRLTVT.